One TCR beta chain is described in this entry. TRAV- and TRBV-specific primers primed first-strand cDNA, covering alpha and beta chains. Both a constant-region primer and a V-primer adapter served to amplify TCRs across roughly 20 PCR cycles. From the reads, TCRdb called clonotypes with MiXCR, one entry per CDR3 protein. The table includes roughly 90,000 distinct CDR3 sequences, approximately 22% detected once. This specimen belongs to a study of low-dose radiotherapy and immunotherapy resistance in tumors. Study in general: Cohort 1 was given 0.5 Gy fractions every 2 weeks, 6.5 Gy in total. Patients were given intravenous nivolumab 240 mg every two weeks plus ipilimumab 1 mg/kg every six weeks.

Time point here: after trial treatment. The treatment was: LDRT plus nivolumab, ipilimumab, low-dose cyclophosphamide and aspirin (RACIN trial). Material: PBMCs, obtained after low-dose radiotherapy plus immunotherapy. This clonotype was sampled from a female donor with ovarian cancer.

In DNA, the CDR3 is TGTGCCAGCAGTGAAGAGGCTAGCGGGGTCGGAAATGAGCAGTTCTTC. Amino acids: CASSEEASGVGNEQFF. The V call is TRBV2, the J call TRBJ2-1; 9 bases agree with TRBD2. The V gene's germline CDR1 is SNHLY and CDR2 FYNNEI. V lost 1 base and J lost 7; bases outside the gene matches: 8. This CDR3 contains 16 residues.